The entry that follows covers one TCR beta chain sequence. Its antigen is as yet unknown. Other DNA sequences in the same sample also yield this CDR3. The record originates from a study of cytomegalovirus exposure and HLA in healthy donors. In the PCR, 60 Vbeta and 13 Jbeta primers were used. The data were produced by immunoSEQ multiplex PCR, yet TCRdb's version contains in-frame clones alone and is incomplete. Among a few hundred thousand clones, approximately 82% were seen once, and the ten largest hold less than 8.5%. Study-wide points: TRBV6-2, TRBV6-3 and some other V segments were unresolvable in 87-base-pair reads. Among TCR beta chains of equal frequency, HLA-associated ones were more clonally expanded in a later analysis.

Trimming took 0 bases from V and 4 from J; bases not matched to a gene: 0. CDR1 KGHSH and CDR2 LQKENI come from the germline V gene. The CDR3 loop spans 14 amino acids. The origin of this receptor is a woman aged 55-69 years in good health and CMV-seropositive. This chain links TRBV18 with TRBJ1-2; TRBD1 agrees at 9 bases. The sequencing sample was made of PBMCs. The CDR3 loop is CASSPPDRGYGYTF. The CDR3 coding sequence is TGTGCCAGCTCACCACCGGACAGGGGCTATGGCTACACCTTC.